This T cell receptor (beta chain) is from a study of OX40 agonist ivuxolimab in advanced cancers. Study-wide background: Given to patients was ivuxolimab, an agonistic anti-OX40 (CD134) antibody. Study-level points and caveats: Expanded peripheral T cells had an undetermined antigen specificity. At doses 0.1 to 3.0 mg/kg, CD4+ and CD8+ clones expanded.

Comment on this clone: Its specificity is unknown.

Clones were sequenced by immunoSEQ multiplex PCR, and TCRdb holds only the in-frame ones, with some missing. This sample carries approximately 63,000 clones, roughly nine tenths of them seen once, and the ten largest clones take roughly 6%. Trimming removed 0 bases from V and 7 bases from J, with 13 bases in between. The germline V gene has CDR1 LGHNA and CDR2 YSLEER. The CDR3 has 16 amino acids. The starting material was CD4+ or CD8+ T cells sorted from blood, obtained in a trial of the OX40 agonist ivuxolimab. V and J are TRBV4-3 and TRBJ1-6; D might be TRBD1 (5 bases). The sequence was collected from an adult with an advanced solid tumor such as melanoma, head and neck, liver or kidney cancer. This chain's CDR3 is CASSQEDRGQNSPLHF. In DNA, the CDR3 is TGCGCCAGCAGCCAAGAGGACCGGGGCCAGAATTCACCCCTCCACTTT.